The source of this T cell receptor (beta chain) is a study of blood T cells in healthy people across ages. Each sample gave at least 6.5 million isolated PBMCs. The CDR3 has 15 residues. The germline gives CDR1 ENHRY, CDR2 SYGVKD. This clonotype showed up just once. A second about 6 to 12 cycle PCR used barcoded and J-beta primers. A tag from a template-switch adaptor with 12 random nucleotides marked each cDNA molecule. TCRdb reanalysed the 5' RACE reads using MiXCR and keeps one entry per CDR3 protein. The sample holds more than 600,000 distinct CDR3 sequences, around a quarter seen once. In addition, the sample was reused for a study of T cells of mothers and their children. That report adds: Both sample barcodes and 2-4 random nucleotides came from the M1S primer of the second PCR.

The sequencing sample was made of blood. The source is a boy younger than 18 in good health. The chain combines TRBV10-3 with TRBJ2-5; D gene ambiguous. The J call may not be correct, given that the DNA end is closer to TRBJ2-7. The CDR3 loop is CAISENSKYSYEQYF. The CDR3 coding sequence is TGTGCCATCAGTGAAAATAGCAAATACTCCTACGAGCAGTACTTC.